Listed here are 9 T cell receptor beta chains from one sample, sequenced in a study of identical twins. TCRdb reanalysed the 5' RACE reads using MiXCR and keeps one entry per CDR3 protein. The table includes fewer than 650,000 distinct CDR3 sequences, roughly 6.6% detected once. The same data also contributed to another study, on yellow fever vaccine responses in identical twins.

The sample taken for sequencing was PBMCs. The receptors stem from a woman aged 18-29 years in good health.

This clonotype was recorded a few times. The chain uses TRBV5-5 and TRBJ2-3, with 9 bases aligning to TRBD2. Germline CDR1 is SGHKS and CDR2 is YYEKEE (reference sequence). V was clipped by 4 bases and J by 7 bases; unmatched bases: 13. The CDR3 contains 16 residues. CDR3 nucleotide sequence: TGTGCCAGCAGCCCCCGTGGTAGCGGGAGCGGGAATACGCAGTATTTT. Translating it yields CASSPRGSGSGNTQYF.

V is TRBV12-3 or TRBV12-4 and J is TRBJ1-5, with 7 bases that match TRBD1. The CDR3 sequence is 16 residues long. V was pared by 5 bases and J by 5 bases, with 12 bases of the junction left unmatched. CDR3 in amino acids: CASSPRYRGRDQPQHF. The CDR3 DNA reads as TGTGCCAGCAGTCCTAGGTACAGGGGCCGGGATCAGCCCCAGCATTTT.

This clonotype was picked up many times. This rearrangement joins TRBV2 to TRBJ2-2; 9 bases align to TRBD1. Germline V gene lookup returns CDR1 SNHLY and CDR2 FYNNEI. Trimming took 5 bases from V and 0 from J; bases not matched to a gene: 10. The CDR3 covers 18 residues. The CDR3 DNA sequence: TGTGCCAGCAGTACCTACGGACAGGGGAAAACGAACACCGGGGAGCTGTTTTTT. It codes for CASSTYGQGKTNTGELFF. Using reference TRBV2 and TRBJ2-2 for the parts outside the CDR3, the full variable domain is EPEVTQTPSHQVTQMGQEVILRCVPISNHLYFYWYRQILGQKVEFLVSFYNNEISEKSEIFDDQFSVERPDGSNFTLKIRSTKLEDSAMYFCASSTYGQGKTNTGELFFGEGSRLTVL.

This clonotype was found a few times. The chain recombines TRBV7-8 with TRBJ1-1; D is possibly TRBD1 (5 bases). There are 16 residues in the CDR3. Germline CDR1 SGHVS, CDR2 FQNEAQ. Trimming pared 2 bases from V and 1 base from J, leaving 14 bases between. In nucleotides, the CDR3 is TGTGCCAGCAGCTTAAAGGTACGGACACAGAACACTGAAGCTTTCTTT. This encodes CASSLKVRTQNTEAFF.

Ten or more counts support this clonotype. The chain has TRBV10-3 and TRBJ2-7; either TRBD1 or TRBD2 may fit D (5 bases each). The germline V gene has CDR1 ENHRY and CDR2 SYGVKD. V lost 2 bases and J lost 2, with 7 bases in between. There are 13 residues in the CDR3. For the CDR3, the DNA is TGTGCCATCAGTGAGGGGGGAACCTACGAGCAGTACGTC. Encoded protein: CAISEGGTYEQYV.

This clonotype showed up many times. The rearrangement links TRBV3-1 to TRBJ2-1, with a possible D match to TRBD1 (6 bases). Trimming took 4 bases from V and 10 from J, leaving 11 bases between them. CDR3 length equals 12 residues. Germline values: CDR1 LGHDT, CDR2 YNNKEL (reference sequence). CDR3 sequence (DNA): TGTGCCAGCAGCCCCAGGGGTTGGGAGCAGTTCTTC. It translates to CASSPRGWEQFF.

This clonotype was seen only a few times. The chain has TRBV6-1 and TRBJ2-1; no reliable D call. The CDR3 runs 16 residues. V gave up 4 bases and J gave up 5 bases, with 18 bases separating them. CDR1 is MNHNS and CDR2 is SASEGT in the germline V gene. In nucleotides, the CDR3 is TGTGCCAGCAGTGTAAATCGGGTGCCCATGGACAATGAGCAGTTCTTC. It encodes CASSVNRVPMDNEQFF.

This clonotype was detected only a few times. The V call is TRBV4-1, the J call TRBJ2-7; 7 positions agree with TRBD2. The CDR3 extends over 14 amino acids. Germline V lookup: CDR1 MGHRA, CDR2 YSYEKL. Unmatched junction bases numbered 3, after V lost 1 base and J lost 3 bases. In DNA, the CDR3 is TGCGCCAGCAGCCAAGTCCAGCGGGGCTACGAGCAGTACTTC. Amino acids: CASSQVQRGYEQYF.

V is TRBV6-1 and J is TRBJ2-1; D tentatively reads TRBD1 or TRBD2 (6 bases each). Trimming removed 7 bases from V and 5 bases from J, with 15 bases in between. The CDR3 is 14 residues long. Germline assignment: CDR1 MNHNS and CDR2 SASEGT. CDR3 loop: CASTLKGGHNEQFF. The CDR3, as DNA: TGTGCCAGCACCCTGAAGGGGGGTCACAATGAGCAGTTCTTC.